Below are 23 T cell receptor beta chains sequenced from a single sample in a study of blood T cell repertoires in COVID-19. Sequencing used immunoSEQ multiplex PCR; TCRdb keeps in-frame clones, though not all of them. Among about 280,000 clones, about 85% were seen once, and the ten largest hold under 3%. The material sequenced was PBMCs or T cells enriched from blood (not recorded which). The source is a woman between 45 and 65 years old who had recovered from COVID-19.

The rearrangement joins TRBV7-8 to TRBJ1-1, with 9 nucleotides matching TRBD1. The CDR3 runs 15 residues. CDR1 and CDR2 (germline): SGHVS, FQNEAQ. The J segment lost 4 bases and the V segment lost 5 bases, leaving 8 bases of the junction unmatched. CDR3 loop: CASSILQGARTEAFF. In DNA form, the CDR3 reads TGTGCCAGCAGCATTCTACAGGGGGCGCGCACTGAAGCTTTCTTT. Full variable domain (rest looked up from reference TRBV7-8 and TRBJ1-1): GAGVSQSPRYKVAKRGQDVALRCDPISGHVSLFWYQQALGQGPEFLTYFQNEAQLDKSGLPSDRFFAERPEGSVSTLKIQRTQQEDSAVYLCASSILQGARTEAFFGQGTRLTVV.

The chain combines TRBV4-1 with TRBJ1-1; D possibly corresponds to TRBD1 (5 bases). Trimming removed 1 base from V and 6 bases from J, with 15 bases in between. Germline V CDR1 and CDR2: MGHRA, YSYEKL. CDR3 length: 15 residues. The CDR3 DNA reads TGCGCCAGCAGCCAAGGGATATCGGAGGGGTCTGAAGCTTTCTTT. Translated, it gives CASSQGISEGSEAFF.

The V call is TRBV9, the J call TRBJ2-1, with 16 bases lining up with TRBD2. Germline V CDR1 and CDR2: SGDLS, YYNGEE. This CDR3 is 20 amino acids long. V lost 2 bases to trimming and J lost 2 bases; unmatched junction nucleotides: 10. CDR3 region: CASSVKPGLAGGGPYNEQFF. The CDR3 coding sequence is TGTGCCAGCAGCGTCAAACCGGGACTAGCGGGGGGGGGACCCTACAATGAGCAGTTCTTC.

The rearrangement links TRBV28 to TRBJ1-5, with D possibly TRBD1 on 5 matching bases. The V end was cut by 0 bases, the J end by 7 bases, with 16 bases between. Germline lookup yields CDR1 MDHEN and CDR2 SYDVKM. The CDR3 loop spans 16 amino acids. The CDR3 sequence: CASSLWGRESGQPQHF. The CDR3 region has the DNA TGTGCCAGCAGTTTATGGGGGCGGGAGTCCGGACAGCCCCAGCATTTT. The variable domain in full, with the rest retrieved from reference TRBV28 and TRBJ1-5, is DVKVTQSSRYLVKRTGEKVFLECVQDMDHENMFWYRQDPGLGLRLIYFSYDVKMKEKGDIPEGYSVSREKKERFSLILESASTNQTSMYLCASSLWGRESGQPQHFGDGTRLSIL.

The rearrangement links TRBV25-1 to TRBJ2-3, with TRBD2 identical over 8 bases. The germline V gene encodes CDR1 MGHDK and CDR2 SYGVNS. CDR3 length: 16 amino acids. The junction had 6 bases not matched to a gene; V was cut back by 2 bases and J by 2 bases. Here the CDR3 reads CASSEVAGSVTDTQYF. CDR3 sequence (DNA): TGTGCCAGCAGTGAAGTAGCGGGATCGGTCACAGATACGCAGTATTTT.

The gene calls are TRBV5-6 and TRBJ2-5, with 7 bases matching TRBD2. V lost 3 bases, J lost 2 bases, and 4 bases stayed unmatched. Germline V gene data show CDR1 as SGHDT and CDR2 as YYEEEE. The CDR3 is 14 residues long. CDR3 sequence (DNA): TGTGCCAGCAGCTCCGGGACTATACAAGAGACCCAGTACTTC. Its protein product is CASSSGTIQETQYF. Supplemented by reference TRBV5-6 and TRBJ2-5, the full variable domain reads DAGVTQSPTHLIKTRGQQVTLRCSPKSGHDTVSWYQQALGQGPQFIFQYYEEEERQRGNFPDRFSGHQFPNYSSELNVNALLLGDSALYLCASSSGTIQETQYFGPGTRLLVL.

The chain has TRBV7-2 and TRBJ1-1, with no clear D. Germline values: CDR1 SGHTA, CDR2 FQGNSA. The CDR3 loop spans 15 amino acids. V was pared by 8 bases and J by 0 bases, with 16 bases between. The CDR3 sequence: CASSARGTMNTEAFF. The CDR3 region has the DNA TGTGCCAGCTCTGCACGCGGAACGATGAACACTGAAGCTTTCTTT.

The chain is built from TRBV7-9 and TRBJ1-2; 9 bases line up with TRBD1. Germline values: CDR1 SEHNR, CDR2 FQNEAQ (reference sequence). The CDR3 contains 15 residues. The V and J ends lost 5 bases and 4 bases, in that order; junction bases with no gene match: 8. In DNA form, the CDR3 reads TGTGCCAGCAGCCCGGGGACAGGGTATGCCTATGGCTACACCTTC. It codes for CASSPGTGYAYGYTF.

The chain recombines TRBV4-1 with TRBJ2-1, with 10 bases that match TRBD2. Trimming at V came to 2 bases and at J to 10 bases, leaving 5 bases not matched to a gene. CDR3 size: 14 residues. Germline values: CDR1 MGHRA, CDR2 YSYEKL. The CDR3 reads CASSQLTSGNEQFF. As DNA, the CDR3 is TGCGCCAGCAGCCAACTTACTAGCGGGAACGAGCAGTTCTTC.

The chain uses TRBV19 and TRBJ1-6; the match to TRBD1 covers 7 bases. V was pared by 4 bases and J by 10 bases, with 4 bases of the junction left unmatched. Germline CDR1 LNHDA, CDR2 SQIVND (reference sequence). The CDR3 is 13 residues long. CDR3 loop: CASSTTGVSPLHF. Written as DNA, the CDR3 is TGTGCCAGTAGTACCACAGGGGTATCACCCCTCCACTTT. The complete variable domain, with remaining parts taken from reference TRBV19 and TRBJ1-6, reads DGGITQSPKYLFRKEGQNVTLSCEQNLNHDAMYWYRQDPGQGLRLIYYSQIVNDFQKGDIAEGYSVSREKKESFPLTVTSAQKNPTAFYLCASSTTGVSPLHFGNGTRLTVT.

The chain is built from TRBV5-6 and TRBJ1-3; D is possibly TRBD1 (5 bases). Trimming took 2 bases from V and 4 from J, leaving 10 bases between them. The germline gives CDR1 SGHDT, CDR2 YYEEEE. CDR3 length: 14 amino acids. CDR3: CASSFPSGGNTIYF. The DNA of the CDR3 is TGTGCCAGCAGCTTCCCTTCAGGGGGAAACACCATATATTTT.

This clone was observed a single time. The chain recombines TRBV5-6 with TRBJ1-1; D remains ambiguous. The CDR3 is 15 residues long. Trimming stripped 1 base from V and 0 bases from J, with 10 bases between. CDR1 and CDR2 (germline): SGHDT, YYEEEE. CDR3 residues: CASSLMGQVNTEAFF. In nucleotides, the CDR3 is TGTGCCAGCAGCTTGATGGGTCAGGTGAACACTGAAGCTTTCTTT.

In nucleotides, the CDR3 is TGCGCCAGCAGCCAAGGCAGGGGGCCTGGGAACACTGAAGCTTTCTTT. Translating it yields CASSQGRGPGNTEAFF. The chain couples TRBV4-1 to TRBJ1-1; 8 bases match TRBD1. There are 16 residues in the CDR3. Germline CDR1 MGHRA, CDR2 YSYEKL. The V segment lost 1 base and the J segment 1 base; nucleotides outside the gene matches: 5.

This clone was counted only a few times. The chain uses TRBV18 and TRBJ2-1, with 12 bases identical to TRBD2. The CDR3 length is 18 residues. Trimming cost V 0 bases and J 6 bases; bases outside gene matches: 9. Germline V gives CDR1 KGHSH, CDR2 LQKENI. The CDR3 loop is CASSPPVTSGGRANEQFF. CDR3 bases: TGTGCCAGCTCACCACCGGTGACTAGCGGGGGTCGAGCCAATGAGCAGTTCTTC.

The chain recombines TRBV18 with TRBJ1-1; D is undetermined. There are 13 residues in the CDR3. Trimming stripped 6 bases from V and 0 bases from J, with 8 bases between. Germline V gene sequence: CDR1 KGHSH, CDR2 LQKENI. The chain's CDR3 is CASSTGMNTEAFF. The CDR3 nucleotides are TGTGCCAGCTCGACGGGGATGAACACTGAAGCTTTCTTT.

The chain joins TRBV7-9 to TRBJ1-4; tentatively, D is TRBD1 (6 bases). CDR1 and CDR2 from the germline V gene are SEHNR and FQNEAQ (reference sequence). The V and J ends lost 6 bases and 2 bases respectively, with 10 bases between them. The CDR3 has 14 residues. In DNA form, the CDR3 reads TGTGCCAGCAGACGTACAGGGACTAATGAAAAACTGTTTTTT. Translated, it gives CASRRTGTNEKLFF.

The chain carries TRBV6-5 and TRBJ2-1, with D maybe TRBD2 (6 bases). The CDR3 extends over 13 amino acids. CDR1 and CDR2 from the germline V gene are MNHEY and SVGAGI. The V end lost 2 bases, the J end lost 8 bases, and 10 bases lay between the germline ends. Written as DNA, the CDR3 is TGTGCCAGCAGTTACGGGCGGGGTTATGAGCAGTTCTTC. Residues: CASSYGRGYEQFF.

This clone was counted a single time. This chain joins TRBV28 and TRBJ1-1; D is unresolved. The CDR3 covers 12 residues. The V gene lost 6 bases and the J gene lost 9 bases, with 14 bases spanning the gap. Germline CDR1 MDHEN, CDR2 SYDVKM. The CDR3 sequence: CASSLRREQAFF. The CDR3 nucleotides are TGTGCCAGCAGCCTACGGAGGGAACAAGCTTTCTTT.

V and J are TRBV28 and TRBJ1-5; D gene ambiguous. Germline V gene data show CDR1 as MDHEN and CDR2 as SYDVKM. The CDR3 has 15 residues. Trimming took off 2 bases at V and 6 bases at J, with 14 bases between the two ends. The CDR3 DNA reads TGTGCCAGCAGTTTAGATGTCAGGAGGTTTCAGCCCCAGCATTTT. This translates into CASSLDVRRFQPQHF.

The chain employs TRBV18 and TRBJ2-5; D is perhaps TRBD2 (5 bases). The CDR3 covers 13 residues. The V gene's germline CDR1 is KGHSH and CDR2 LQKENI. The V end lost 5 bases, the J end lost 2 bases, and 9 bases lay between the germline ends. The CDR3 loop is CASSKRGQETQYF. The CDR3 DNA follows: TGTGCCAGCTCAAAACGGGGTCAAGAGACCCAGTACTTC.

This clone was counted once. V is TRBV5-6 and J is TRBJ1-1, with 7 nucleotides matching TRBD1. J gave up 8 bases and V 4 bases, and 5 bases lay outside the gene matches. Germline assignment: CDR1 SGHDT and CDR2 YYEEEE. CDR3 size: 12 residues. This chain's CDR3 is CASSKWDREAFF. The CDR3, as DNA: TGTGCCAGCAGCAAATGGGACAGAGAAGCTTTCTTT.

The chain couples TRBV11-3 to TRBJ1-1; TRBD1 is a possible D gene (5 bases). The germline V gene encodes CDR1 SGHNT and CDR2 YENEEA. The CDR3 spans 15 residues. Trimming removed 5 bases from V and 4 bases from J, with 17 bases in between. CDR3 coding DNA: TGTGCCAGCAGCGCCACGGGGGGGGAGGGCACTGAAGCTTTCTTT. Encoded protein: CASSATGGEGTEAFF.

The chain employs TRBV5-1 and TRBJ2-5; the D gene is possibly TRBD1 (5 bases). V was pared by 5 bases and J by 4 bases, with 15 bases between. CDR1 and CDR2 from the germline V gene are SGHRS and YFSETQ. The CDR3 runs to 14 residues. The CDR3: CASRSGISRETQYF. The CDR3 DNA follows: TGCGCCAGCAGGTCAGGGATATCACGAGAGACCCAGTACTTC.